Following are 4 T cell receptor beta chains from one sample sequenced in a study of T cell clonotyping in hematopoietic cell transplantation (dated by TCRdb to the early 2020s). The sample's time point label is to be understood as: recipient sample about 28 days before transplant, after cytoreduction. The library came from the immunoSEQ multiplex PCR assay. Sourced from immuneACCESS, this table was stored by TCRdb with only in-frame sequences that have V and J called. A share of the clones is absent; for the studies checked, an unresolved V gene accounts for under half, and the remainder has no known explanation. The sample table records around 25,000 clones; 84% of these occur just once. Jointly, the top ten make up 24% of the sample. The specimen was peripheral blood mononuclear cells, collected before stem cell transplant. The source of these receptors is a woman between 55 and 75 years old with acute myeloid leukemia. Some clones in this sample may be carry-over from other donors' samples.

This chain's CDR3 is CASSLYGGSEQFF. DNA of the CDR3: TGTGCCAGCAGTTTATATGGGGGGTCTGAGCAGTTCTTC. The rearrangement uses TRBV28 and TRBJ2-1; perhaps TRBD2 as D (6 bases). This CDR3 region has 13 residues. Germline values: CDR1 MDHEN, CDR2 SYDVKM. Trimming removed 1 base at V and 9 bases at J, with 10 bases between.

The chain couples TRBV5-1 to TRBJ2-7; D is undetermined. The CDR3 runs to 14 residues. V was cut by 5 bases and J by 0 bases, with 12 bases left in between. Germline CDR1 reads SGHRS; CDR2 reads YFSETQ. The CDR3 nucleotides read TGCGCCAGCAGAGGCTCCTTAAGCTCCTACGAGCAGTACTTC. Its translation: CASRGSLSSYEQYF.

The V call is TRBV19, the J call TRBJ2-1; 8 bases map to TRBD2. Germline V gene sequence: CDR1 LNHDA, CDR2 SQIVND (reference sequence). CDR3 length equals 14 residues. J lost 8 bases, V lost 4 bases, and 7 bases had no gene match. The CDR3 is CASSTWTSSDEQFF. The CDR3 region has the DNA TGTGCCAGTAGTACCTGGACTAGCAGCGATGAGCAGTTCTTC.

V is TRBV7-9 and J is TRBJ1-5; D is perhaps TRBD1 (5 bases). V dropped 1 base and J dropped 12 bases, with 13 bases sitting between them. This CDR3 contains 13 residues. Germline lookup yields CDR1 SEHNR and CDR2 FQNEAQ (reference sequence). The CDR3 nucleotides read TGTGCCAGCAGCTTAGAAGGGTCTAGGGGCCAGCATTTT. This encodes CASSLEGSRGQHF.